One sample yielded the 18 T cell receptor beta chains listed below, sequenced in a study of cytomegalovirus exposure and HLA in healthy donors. The PCR was carried out with 60 Vbeta primers and 13 Jbeta primers. Assay: immunoSEQ multiplex PCR; the TCRdb copy retains only in-frame clones and omits some. The sample records 100,000 or so clones, around three quarters being singletons. Sequenced: PBMCs. These receptors were collected from a middle-aged man in good health and CMV-seropositive.

The rearrangement links TRBV4-1 to TRBJ1-3, with a weak D call TRBD1 (6 bases). Germline loops: CDR1 MGHRA, CDR2 YSYEKL. V lost 0 bases and J lost 2, with 11 bases in between. This CDR3 has 16 residues. The DNA for the CDR3 is TGCGCCAGCAGCCAAGAATGGAACAGGGCTGGAAACACCATATATTTT. It is translated as CASSQEWNRAGNTIYF.

The chain recombines TRBV4-1 with TRBJ2-3; D is unclear. The CDR3 totals 16 residues. With 0 bases removed from V and 5 bases from J, the gap between germline ends came to 15 bases. Germline CDR1 reads MGHRA; CDR2 reads YSYEKL. CDR3 DNA: TGCGCCAGCAGCCAAGAACCCCTCAAACTTGGAGATACGCAGTATTTT. This gives the protein CASSQEPLKLGDTQYF.

The chain uses TRBV6-6 and TRBJ1-6; TRBD1 is a possible D gene (6 bases). This CDR3 is built from 16 residues. The germline CDR1 and CDR2 sequences are MNHNY and SVGAGI (reference sequence). Trimming left V 7 bases short and J 7 bases short, with 20 bases between. The CDR3 DNA sequence: TGTGCCAGCACCGCAACTACGGGGGGCTCGAATTCACCCCTCCACTTT. It yields the protein CASTATTGGSNSPLHF.

This chain connects TRBV15 to TRBJ2-3; the D gene is possibly TRBD1 (5 bases). With 0 bases removed from V and 8 bases from J, the gap between germline ends came to 15 bases. Germline-derived CDR1 and CDR2 are LNHNV and YYDKDF (reference sequence). The length of the CDR3 is 15 residues. Here the CDR3 DNA reads TGTGCCACCAGCAGAGATGGTAGGGGCCGACCTACGCAGTATTTT. Encoded protein: CATSRDGRGRPTQYF.

Remarks on this clone: A junction boundary mismatches the germline segment, possibly from a read error. The rearrangement joins TRBV6-6 to TRBJ2-3, with D possibly TRBD1 on 5 matching bases. CDR1 and CDR2 (germline): MNHNY, SVGAGI (reference sequence). This CDR3 comprises 15 residues. The CDR3 spells CAGSSDSLKGDTQYF. The DNA for the CDR3 is TGTGCCGGCAGTTCCGACAGCCTAAAGGGAGATACGCAGTATTTT.

This sequence joins TRBV14 and TRBJ2-5; TRBD1 might be the D (6 bases). The CDR3 has 14 amino acids. V was cut by 2 bases and J by 2 bases, with 9 bases left in between. Germline V lookup: CDR1 SGHDN, CDR2 FVKESK. CDR3 bases: TGTGCCAGCAGCCAAAGGCAGGGGCAAGAGACCCAGTACTTC. Protein product: CASSQRQGQETQYF. Filled out from reference TRBV14 and TRBJ2-5, the complete variable domain reads EAGVTQFPSHSVIEKGQTVTLRCDPISGHDNLYWYRRVMGKEIKFLLHFVKESKQDESGMPNNRFLAERTGGTYSTLKVQPAELEDSGVYFCASSQRQGQETQYFGPGTRLLVL.

The rearrangement uses TRBV27 and TRBJ2-7; TRBD2 aligns across 14 bases. With V trimmed by 3 bases and J by 10 bases, 8 bases remained unmatched. CDR3 length equals 15 residues. Looked up from germline, CDR1 is MNHEY and CDR2 is SMNVEV (reference sequence). The CDR3 loop reads CASSFAPGLAGDQYF. The CDR3, as DNA: TGTGCCAGCAGTTTCGCCCCGGGACTAGCGGGGGACCAGTACTTC.

This chain uses TRBV27 with TRBJ1-2, with D uncertain. The V end lost 8 bases, the J end lost 0 bases, and 19 bases lay between the germline ends. The CDR3 contains 16 residues. The germline CDR1 and CDR2 sequences are MNHEY and SMNVEV (reference sequence). CDR3 protein: CASASSGFPTNYGYTF. CDR3 DNA: TGTGCCAGCGCCTCCTCAGGATTCCCGACTAACTATGGCTACACCTTC.

A note on this clone: The identical CDR3 is also encoded by other nucleotide sequences in the sample. CDR3 sequence (DNA): TGCGCCAGCAGCTTGGCCGGGTCTTATGGCTACACCTTC. Protein sequence: CASSLAGSYGYTF. The chain links TRBV5-1 to TRBJ1-2; D is unresolved. The CDR3 is 13 residues long. From germline, CDR1 is SGHRS and CDR2 YFSETQ. The V end lost 0 bases, the J end lost 5 bases, and 8 bases lay between the germline ends.

The chain is built from TRBV19 and TRBJ2-5; 7 positions agree with TRBD2. Per the germline V gene, CDR1 is LNHDA and CDR2 is SQIVND (reference sequence). The CDR3 runs to 17 residues. V lost 3 bases and J lost 5; bases outside the gene matches: 15. CDR3 in amino acids: CASSMRSGGGIRETQYF. CDR3 nucleotide sequence: TGTGCCAGTAGTATGAGGTCCGGGGGAGGGATTAGGGAGACCCAGTACTTC.

V and J are TRBV7-7 and TRBJ2-7; 9 bases agree with TRBD2. Germline V gene lookup returns CDR1 SSHAT and CDR2 FNYEAQ (reference sequence). The CDR3 totals 14 residues. The V and J ends lost 1 base and 6 bases, in that order; junction bases with no gene match: 4. CDR3 DNA sequence: TGTGCCAGCAGCTTAGTAGCGGGAGAAGGCGAGCAGTACTTC. This encodes CASSLVAGEGEQYF.

The DNA for the CDR3 is TGTGCCAGCAGTCCCACTCTCGGGACTTTCAACAATGAGCAGTTCTTC. Translating it yields CASSPTLGTFNNEQFF. This chain uses TRBV28 with TRBJ2-1, with D maybe TRBD2 (6 bases). The CDR3 has 16 amino acids. Trimming removed 5 bases at V and 5 bases at J, with 19 bases between. Germline CDR1 is MDHEN and CDR2 is SYDVKM.

The CDR3 region is CASSYASGGSTDTQYF. For the CDR3, the DNA is TGTGCCAGCAGTTACGCCAGCGGGGGGTCCACAGATACGCAGTATTTT. The V call is TRBV6-6, the J call TRBJ2-3, with TRBD2 matching 9 bases. CDR1 is MNHNY and CDR2 is SVGAGI in the germline V gene (reference sequence). The V segment lost 2 bases and the J segment 2 bases; nucleotides outside the gene matches: 5. The CDR3 has 16 amino acids.

V is TRBV27 and J is TRBJ2-5; no clear D gene. The J call may not be correct, given that the DNA end is closer to TRBJ2-7. The V gene's germline CDR1 is MNHEY and CDR2 SMNVEV (reference sequence). CDR3 length equals 13 residues. The DNA for the CDR3 is TGTGCCAGCAGGGTCCCGGTAACCTACGAGCAGTACTTC. Protein: CASRVPVTYEQYF.

V usage is TRBV9 and J usage is TRBJ2-7, with 9 bases aligning to TRBD1. CDR3 length equals 15 residues. J lost 7 bases, V lost 0 bases, and 8 bases had no gene match. Germline CDR1 SGDLS, CDR2 YYNGEE. CDR3 sequence: CASSVGTGDGSEQYF. CDR3 nucleotide sequence: TGTGCCAGCAGCGTAGGGACAGGGGACGGTTCAGAGCAGTACTTC.

The chain combines TRBV18 with TRBJ2-3, with 8 bases that match TRBD1. Germline V gene sequence: CDR1 KGHSH, CDR2 LQKENI. This CDR3 comprises 16 residues. Unmatched junction bases numbered 9, after V lost 3 bases and J lost 4 bases. The CDR3 DNA reads as TGTGCCAGCTCACCGCTTGGACAGGGTGGAGCAGATACGCAGTATTTT. This translates into CASSPLGQGGADTQYF.

The rearrangement links TRBV5-4 to TRBJ2-3; D is unresolved. CDR3 length equals 14 residues. Germline assignment: CDR1 SGHNT and CDR2 YYREEE (reference sequence). V was pared by 3 bases and J by 0 bases, with 8 bases between. DNA for the CDR3: TGTGCCAGCAGCTCCTCGGGTAGCACAGATACGCAGTATTTT. Translating it yields CASSSSGSTDTQYF.

The V and J genes are TRBV6-1 and TRBJ2-7; tentatively, D is TRBD2 (6 bases). Looked up from germline, CDR1 is MNHNS and CDR2 is SASEGT. V was shortened by 4 bases and J by 3 bases, with 13 bases between the two germline ends. The CDR3 is made up of 14 amino acids. DNA for the CDR3: TGTGCCAGCAGTGCCCTGGGGGGTGGCTACGAGCAGTACTTC. It codes for CASSALGGGYEQYF.